This paragraph reports one T cell receptor beta chain. The data derive from a study of siplizumab effects on memory and regulatory T cells. From germline, CDR1 is ENHRY and CDR2 SYGVKD. The V and J ends lost 2 bases and 6 bases respectively, with 8 bases between them. This CDR3 has 12 amino acids. Clones were read by immunoSEQ multiplex PCR, and TCRdb kept only the in-frame ones, dropping some. Seen here are some 81,000 clones, approximately 95% observed once, and the top ten hold roughly 18%. The genes are TRBV10-3 and TRBJ2-7; D gene uncertain. The sample was CD8+ T cells sorted from blood. The TCR sequence derives from a human donor in good health. CDR3 amino acids: CAISEGWGEQYF. In DNA form, the CDR3 reads TGTGCCATCAGTGAGGGGTGGGGCGAGCAGTACTTC.